This TCR beta chain is from a study of T cells in Graves' hyperthyroidism and ophthalmopathy. What was amplified from RNA transcripts were TCR beta CDR3 regions. The primer set for the first-round RT-PCR of the TCR CDR3 was HTBI. A single record per CDR3 protein comes from TCRdb applying MiXCR to the multiplex PCR reads. Of 380,000 or so distinct CDR3 sequences in the sample, approximately 14% are singletons; the top ten hold approximately 23%. The TCR was taken from a woman aged 25 to 39 with Graves' hyperthyroidism. The sample taken for sequencing was blood.

The CDR3 sequence is CSVEAGESEQYF. The CDR3 DNA follows: TGCAGCGTTGAAGCGGGAGAAAGCGAGCAGTACTTC. The chain links TRBV29-1 to TRBJ2-7; the D gene is possibly TRBD2 (6 bases). Germline-derived CDR1 and CDR2 are SQVTM and ANQGSEA. V lost 1 base and J lost 6, with 10 bases in between. The CDR3 covers 12 residues.